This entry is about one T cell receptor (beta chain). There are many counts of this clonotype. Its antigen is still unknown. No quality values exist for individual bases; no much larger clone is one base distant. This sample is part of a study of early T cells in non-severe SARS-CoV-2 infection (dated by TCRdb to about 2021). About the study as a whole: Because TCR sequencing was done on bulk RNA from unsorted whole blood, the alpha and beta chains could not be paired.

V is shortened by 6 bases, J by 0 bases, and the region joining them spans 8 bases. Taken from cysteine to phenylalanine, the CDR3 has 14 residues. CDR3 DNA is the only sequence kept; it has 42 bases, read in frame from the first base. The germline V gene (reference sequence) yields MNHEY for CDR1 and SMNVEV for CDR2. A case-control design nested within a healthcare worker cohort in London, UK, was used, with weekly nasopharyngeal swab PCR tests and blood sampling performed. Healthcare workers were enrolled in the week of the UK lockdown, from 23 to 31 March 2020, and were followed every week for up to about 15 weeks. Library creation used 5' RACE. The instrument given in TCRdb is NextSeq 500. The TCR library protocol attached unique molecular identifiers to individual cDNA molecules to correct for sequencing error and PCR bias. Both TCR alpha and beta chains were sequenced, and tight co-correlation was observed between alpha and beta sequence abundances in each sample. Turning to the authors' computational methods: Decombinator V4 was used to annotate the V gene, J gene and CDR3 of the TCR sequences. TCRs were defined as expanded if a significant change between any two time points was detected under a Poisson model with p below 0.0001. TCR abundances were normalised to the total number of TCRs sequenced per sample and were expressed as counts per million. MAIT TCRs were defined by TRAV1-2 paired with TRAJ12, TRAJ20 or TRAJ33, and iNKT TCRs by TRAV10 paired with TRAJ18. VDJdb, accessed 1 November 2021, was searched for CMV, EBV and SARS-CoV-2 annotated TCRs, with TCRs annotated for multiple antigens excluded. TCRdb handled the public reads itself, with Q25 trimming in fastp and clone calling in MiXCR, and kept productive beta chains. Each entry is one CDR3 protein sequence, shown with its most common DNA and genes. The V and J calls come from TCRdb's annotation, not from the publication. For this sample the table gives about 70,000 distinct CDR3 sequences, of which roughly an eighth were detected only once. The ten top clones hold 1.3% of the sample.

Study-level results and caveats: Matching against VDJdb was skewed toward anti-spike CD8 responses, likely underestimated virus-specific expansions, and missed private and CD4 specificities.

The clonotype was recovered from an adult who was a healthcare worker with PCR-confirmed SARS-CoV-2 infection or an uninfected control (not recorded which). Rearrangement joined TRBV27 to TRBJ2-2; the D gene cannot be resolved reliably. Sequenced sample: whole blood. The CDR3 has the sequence CASRTLANTGELFF. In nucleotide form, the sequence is TGTGCCAGCAGGACCCTCGCGAACACCGGGGAGCTGTTTTTT.